Each of the 28 T cell receptor beta chains below was sequenced from the same sample in a study of blood T cell repertoires in COVID-19. Sequencing was performed with immunoSEQ multiplex PCR; in TCRdb, only in-frame clones are kept and a portion is missing. This table holds about 400,000 clones, roughly 88% found once. The specimen was PBMCs or T cells enriched from blood (not recorded which). The receptors shown here come from a woman between 40 and 55 years old with acute COVID-19.

The chain uses TRBV30 and TRBJ2-5, with D maybe TRBD1 (5 bases). The CDR3 is 12 amino acids. The V gene lost 3 bases and the J gene lost 6 bases, with 11 bases spanning the gap. CDR1 and CDR2 from the germline V gene are GTSNPN and SVGIG (reference sequence). The CDR3 is CAWSSGLQTQYF. The CDR3, as DNA: TGTGCCTGGAGCTCAGGGTTGCAGACCCAGTACTTC.

This chain connects TRBV10-1 to TRBJ1-1, with D possibly being TRBD1 (5 bases). V was pared by 8 bases and J by 2 bases, with 12 bases between. Germline V gene lookup returns CDR1 WNHNN and CDR2 SYGVQD (reference sequence). CDR3 length equals 13 residues. CDR3 loop: CASGTGTNTEAFF. The DNA for the CDR3 is TGCGCCAGCGGCACCGGGACTAACACTGAAGCTTTCTTT.

This clone was recorded only once. The CDR3 is CASSYRQGGGEQFF. As DNA, the CDR3 is TGTGCCAGCAGTTACAGGCAGGGAGGAGGTGAGCAGTTCTTC. The rearrangement joins TRBV6-5 to TRBJ2-1; D possibly corresponds to TRBD2 (6 bases). The germline gives CDR1 MNHEY, CDR2 SVGAGI. This CDR3 contains 14 residues. V was clipped by 2 bases and J by 9 bases, with 14 bases between them.

A remark on this clone: Other nucleotide sequences in the sample specify the same CDR3. The chain couples TRBV5-1 to TRBJ2-7, with TRBD1 matching 10 bases. After removal of 4 bases from V and 3 bases from J, the junction contained 4 bases not matched to a gene. The CDR3 runs to 14 residues. The V gene's germline CDR1 is SGHRS and CDR2 YFSETQ. CDR3 coding DNA: TGCGCCAGCAGCAGGGGACAGGGGAGCTACGAGCAGTACTTC. Translating gives CASSRGQGSYEQYF.

This chain connects TRBV6-5 to TRBJ1-5; the D gene is possibly TRBD1 (6 bases). Germline lookup yields CDR1 MNHEY and CDR2 SVGAGI. This CDR3 spans 14 amino acids. V was trimmed by 4 bases and J by 6 bases, leaving 13 bases between them. CDR3 bases: TGTGCCAGCAGTTTAACAGGGAGGGGTCAGCCCCAGCATTTT. This gives the protein CASSLTGRGQPQHF.

This clone has a single count. V and J are TRBV29-1 and TRBJ2-2; possibly TRBD1 for D (6 bases). Trimming cost V 7 bases and J 8 bases, with 14 bases left between them. Germline lookup yields CDR1 SQVTM and CDR2 ANQGSEA. The CDR3 has 12 amino acids. This CDR3 is CSADRPGGELFF. The CDR3, as DNA: TGCAGCGCCGACAGGCCTGGGGGGGAGCTGTTTTTT.

The V gene is TRBV11-2, the J gene TRBJ1-4, with 7 bases fitting TRBD1. This CDR3 comprises 15 residues. After removal of 4 bases from V and 5 bases from J, the junction contained 7 bases not matched to a gene. Germline CDR1 SGHAT, CDR2 FQNNGV. CDR3 coding DNA: TGTGCCAGCAGCTCCGACAGGGTTTGGAATGAAAAACTGTTTTTT. Encoded protein: CASSSDRVWNEKLFF. Together with reference TRBV11-2 and TRBJ1-4, the CDR3 gives the full variable domain: EAGVAQSPRYKIIEKRQSVAFWCNPISGHATLYWYQQILGQGPKLLIQFQNNGVVDDSQLPKDRFSAERLKGVDSTLKIQPAKLEDSAVYLCASSSDRVWNEKLFFGSGTQLSVL.

This clone was observed a handful of times. The chain joins TRBV18 to TRBJ1-6; D is perhaps TRBD1 (5 bases). CDR1 and CDR2 (germline): KGHSH, LQKENI. The CDR3 runs 17 residues. V lost 4 bases, J lost 6 bases, and 19 bases lay in between. CDR3 bases: TGTGCCAGCTCACGGGCCAGGGAAGGGCGCGTTAATTCACCCCTCCACTTT. Encoded protein: CASSRAREGRVNSPLHF.

V is TRBV7-8 and J is TRBJ1-2; the D gene is possibly TRBD1 (5 bases). Trimming stripped 5 bases from V and 6 bases from J, with 16 bases between. CDR3 length: 14 residues. Germline lookup yields CDR1 SGHVS and CDR2 FQNEAQ. CDR3 sequence reads: CASSHRRSYDGYTF. For the CDR3, the DNA is TGTGCCAGCAGCCACAGGAGATCATACGATGGCTACACCTTC.

The rearrangement uses TRBV5-4 and TRBJ2-1, with D possibly matching TRBD1 (6 bases). Between the trimmed V and J ends, which lost 7 bases and 6 bases, there was a span of 14 bases. This CDR3 contains 13 residues. Germline values: CDR1 SGHNT, CDR2 YYREEE (reference sequence). The CDR3, as DNA: TGTGCCAGCTCCATTCGAGGGGGCAATGAGCAGTTCTTC. As protein: CASSIRGGNEQFF.

The chain joins TRBV18 to TRBJ1-4, with no clear D. The CDR3 sequence is 17 residues long. The V gene lost 5 bases and the J gene lost 0 bases, with 16 bases spanning the gap. From germline, CDR1 is KGHSH and CDR2 LQKENI. This chain's CDR3 is CASSVSDIVSTNEKLFF. The DNA for the CDR3 is TGTGCCAGCTCAGTCTCCGACATCGTTTCAACTAATGAAAAACTGTTTTTT.

The V and J genes are TRBV6-5 and TRBJ1-1; 8 positions agree with TRBD1. Unmatched junction bases numbered 6, after V lost 0 bases and J lost 9 bases. This CDR3 has 14 amino acids. Germline CDR1 and CDR2: MNHEY and SVGAGI. The CDR3 is CASSYSDRVYKAFF. CDR3 nucleotide sequence: TGTGCCAGCAGTTACTCGGACAGGGTTTATAAAGCTTTCTTT.

This sequence joins TRBV5-1 and TRBJ1-6; TRBD1 matches 7 bases. This CDR3 has 15 residues. Looked up from germline, CDR1 is SGHRS and CDR2 is YFSETQ. Trimming at V came to 6 bases and at J to 7 bases, leaving 10 bases not matched to a gene. CDR3 bases: TGCGCCAGCAAAATCCTGGCAGGGGGAAATTCACCCCTCCACTTT. Its translation: CASKILAGGNSPLHF.

This rearrangement joins TRBV21-1 to TRBJ2-7; the table names TRBD2, a call not compared with the DNA. TRBV21-1 is classified as a pseudogene. The CDR3 is 16 residues long. CDR3 residues: CASSPGASGGIYEQYF. In nucleotides, the CDR3 is TGTGCCAGCAGCCCCGGGGCTAGCGGGGGTATCTACGAGCAGTACTTC.

This chain uses TRBV6-5 with TRBJ1-6; TRBD1 matches 7 bases. After removal of 9 bases from V and 5 bases from J, the junction contained 4 bases not matched to a gene. Germline V gene data show CDR1 as MNHEY and CDR2 as SVGAGI. This CDR3 is built from 13 residues. In DNA, the CDR3 is TGTGCCAGTACGGGACAGAATAATTCACCCCTCCACTTT. Amino acid sequence: CASTGQNNSPLHF.

The CDR3 nucleotides are TGTGCCAGCTCACCGTTTCAGGAAATGAACACTGAAGCTTTCTTT. Translation gives CASSPFQEMNTEAFF. The chain couples TRBV18 to TRBJ1-1; D unresolved. Germline values: CDR1 KGHSH, CDR2 LQKENI. V was trimmed by 3 bases and J by 0 bases, leaving 11 bases between them. The CDR3 is made up of 15 amino acids.

The rearrangement joins TRBV9 to TRBJ1-2, with TRBD1 as a possible D gene (6 bases). Trimming stripped 4 bases from V and 4 bases from J, with 17 bases between. Germline lookup yields CDR1 SGDLS and CDR2 YYNGEE. This CDR3 has 15 amino acids. The CDR3 protein is CASSLGDNRGYGYTF. The CDR3 DNA reads as TGTGCCAGCAGCCTCGGGGACAACCGAGGCTATGGCTACACCTTC.

The CDR3, as DNA: TGCGCCAGCAGCCTGATCAGGGGAGACAATCAGCCCCAGCATTTT. Protein product: CASSLIRGDNQPQHF. V gene TRBV4-1 combines with J gene TRBJ1-5; weak D call: TRBD1 (6 bases). The germline V gene has CDR1 MGHRA and CDR2 YSYEKL. Trimming shortened V by 4 bases and J by 3 bases, and 13 bases separated the two germline ends. The CDR3 consists of 15 residues.

The chain joins TRBV19 to TRBJ2-2; 7 nucleotides align to TRBD2. Looked up from germline, CDR1 is LNHDA and CDR2 is SQIVND (reference sequence). This CDR3 spans 16 amino acids. The J segment lost 4 bases and the V segment lost 9 bases, leaving 14 bases of the junction unmatched. DNA for the CDR3: TGTGCCAGCGCGCGGCTAGCGGATTCTTTCACCGGGGAGCTGTTTTTT. It specifies CASARLADSFTGELFF.

The chain is built from TRBV5-1 and TRBJ1-2; 8 bases align to TRBD1. This CDR3 has 12 amino acids. The V and J ends lost 4 bases and 8 bases, in that order; junction bases with no gene match: 4. Germline lookup yields CDR1 SGHRS and CDR2 YFSETQ. The CDR3 nucleotides read TGCGCCAGCAGCCCTGGACAGGGCGGCTACACCTTC. Translating gives CASSPGQGGYTF.

CDR3 nucleotides: TGTGCCAGCAGTTACTCAAGGCGGGCGAACACTGAAGCTTTCTTT. This gives the protein CASSYSRRANTEAFF. The genes are TRBV6-5 and TRBJ1-1, with D unclear. With 0 bases removed from V and 1 base from J, the gap between germline ends came to 9 bases. The CDR3 sequence is 15 residues long. Germline assignment: CDR1 MNHEY and CDR2 SVGAGI.

The rearrangement uses TRBV19 and TRBJ2-7, with D tentatively TRBD1 (6 bases). The CDR3 has 14 residues. Germline CDR1 is LNHDA and CDR2 is SQIVND (reference sequence). Trimming shortened V by 0 bases and J by 1 base, and 7 bases separated the two germline ends. CDR3 coding DNA: TGTGCCAGTAGTATAGACAGGGGTTCCTACGAGCAGTACTTC. Its translation: CASSIDRGSYEQYF.

The table lists this clone with a few counts. Different DNA sequences within this sample yield the same CDR3. The J gene is TRBJ1-2, the V gene TRBV30, with 11 bases that match TRBD1. The CDR3 runs 14 residues. V dropped 1 base and J dropped 8; count of bases not matched to a gene: 6. The germline V gene encodes CDR1 GTSNPN and CDR2 SVGIG (reference sequence). The chain's CDR3 is CAWSAGQGAGGYTF. As DNA, the CDR3 is TGTGCCTGGAGTGCCGGACAGGGGGCGGGGGGCTACACCTTC.

The CDR3 loop is CPPASQHF. CDR3 coding DNA: TGTCCGCCAGCGTCCCAGCATTTT. This sequence joins TRBV27 and TRBJ1-5; D gene ambiguous. Germline V gives CDR1 MNHEY, CDR2 SMNVEV (reference sequence). The CDR3 is made up of 8 amino acids.

V is TRBV12-3 or TRBV12-4 and J is TRBJ2-2, with D tentatively TRBD1 (5 bases). Between the trimmed V and J ends, which lost 0 bases and 7 bases, there was a span of 6 bases. This CDR3 region has 13 residues. CDR3 nucleotides: TGTGCCAGCAGTTTAGCAGGGGACGGGGAGCTGTTTTTT. Its translation: CASSLAGDGELFF.

The chain has TRBV12-5 and TRBJ1-2, with 10 bases aligning to TRBD1. Per the germline V gene, CDR1 is LGHNT and CDR2 is FRNRAP. The V and J ends lost 0 bases and 8 bases, in that order; junction bases with no gene match: 9. CDR3 length equals 16 residues. In DNA, the CDR3 is TGTGCTAGTGGTTTGGTAGTTAGACAGGGGGCCGGGGGCTACACCTTC. Translating gives CASGLVVRQGAGGYTF.

This chain connects TRBV11-2 to TRBJ1-2; weak D call: TRBD1 (5 bases). The V end lost 1 base, the J end lost 5 bases, and 14 bases lay between the germline ends. Germline lookup yields CDR1 SGHAT and CDR2 FQNNGV. The CDR3 runs 15 residues. The CDR3 sequence: CASSLGGRGTYGYTF. The DNA of the CDR3 is TGTGCCAGCAGCTTAGGGGGTAGGGGTACTTATGGCTACACCTTC.

This chain links TRBV21-1 with TRBJ1-2; the table gives TRBD1 as D, unverified against the DNA. TRBV21-1 is a pseudogene locus. The CDR3 has 16 residues. This CDR3 is CASSKWVGCPGYGYTF. CDR3 in DNA: TGTGCCAGCAGCAAATGGGTCGGATGCCCAGGCTATGGCTACACCTTC.